This is a list of T cell receptor beta chains from one sample in a study of synovial regulatory T cells in juvenile arthritis. The method was immunoSEQ multiplex PCR; TCRdb's version includes in-frame clones alone and lacks a portion of them. The clone table shows over 9,000 clones, with the ten largest holding over 2%. The specimen was Treg cells from blood. The receptors come from a donor aged 2-29 years with juvenile idiopathic arthritis. Both conserved end residues are part of each CDR3. Clone size is given for some rows only: seen once, a few or many times, or a class if the clone is expanded.

j_call,v_call,clone_size,cdr3_aa
TRBJ2-7,TRBV6-6,-,CASTTGLADRSYEQYF
TRBJ2-7,TRBV11-2,-,CASSLPPTGGPYEQYF
TRBJ1-2,TRBV30,-,CAWSLHPYGYTF
TRBJ1-1,TRBV19,-,CASSKRTGGTEAFF
TRBJ1-2,TRBV7-9,-,CASSLLVRDYGYTF
TRBJ2-1,TRBV7-3,-,CASSLNLAGNEQFF
TRBJ1-1,TRBV7-8,-,CASRGMNTEAFF
TRBJ1-1,TRBV5-1,-,CASSLGWTVRTEAFF
TRBJ2-2,TRBV20-1,-,CSATSTGELFF
TRBJ2-3,TRBV10-3,-,CAIKGKAGPTDTQYF
TRBJ2-3,TRBV5-1,-,CASSFDGTDTQYF
TRBJ2-7,TRBV7-9,-,CASSYQDRGPYEQYF
TRBJ1-2,TRBV6-5,-,CASKGESGAGYGYTF
TRBJ1-2,TRBV2,-,CASSGGYGYTF
TRBJ2-3,TRBV18,-,CASSQFGDTQYF
TRBJ1-2,TRBV4-1,-,CASSQEAGAYNYGYTF
TRBJ2-1,TRBV7-2,-,CASSLRSYNEQFF
TRBJ1-1,TRBV7-2,-,CASSPSRTTEAFF
TRBJ1-1,TRBV19,medium-sized,CASIGGGAFF
TRBJ2-3,TRBV9,-,CASTVPGGTQYF
TRBJ2-7,TRBV12-5,medium-sized,CASGLTRDIREQYF
TRBJ1-1,TRBV10-3,medium-sized,CAISEVTGGLDTEAFF
TRBJ1-1,TRBV7-2,-,CASSLGPEANTEAFF
TRBJ2-1,TRBV5-6,-,CASSLAKAEQFF
TRBJ2-5,TRBV29-1,-,CSAPLQGMKTQYF
TRBJ2-7,TRBV5-6,-,CASSLGPGAYEQYF
TRBJ1-2,TRBV5-6,-,CASSPGGGYTF
TRBJ1-2,TRBV28,-,CASSFLPRGYTF
TRBJ2-5,TRBV7-2,-,CASSAFGGLRETQYF
TRBJ1-1,TRBV10-2,-,CASTGPEVTEAFF
TRBJ1-5,TRBV6-4,-,CASSVYPGVGQPQHF
TRBJ2-1,TRBV11-3,-,CASSPETGRNEQFF
TRBJ1-1,TRBV6-1,-,CATFLDFNTEAFF
TRBJ1-3,TRBV18,-,CASSPPELSGNTIYF
TRBJ2-1,TRBV6-6,-,CASRQDTEQFF
TRBJ2-1,TRBV7-3,-,CASSLFRDNEQFF
TRBJ1-1,TRBV7-9,-,CASSSGKASEAFF
TRBJ2-7,TRBV6-1,-,CASSEGTGSEQYF
TRBJ2-5,TRBV7-2,-,CASSASSGQETQYF
TRBJ2-7,TRBV11-3,-,CASSFVQDTEF
TRBJ2-3,TRBV19,-,CASSIGTSPLTDTQYF
TRBJ2-4,TRBV19,medium-sized,CASTNLGLGNIQYF
TRBJ2-7,TRBV9,-,CASSRPWVTYEQYF
TRBJ2-3,TRBV5-6,-,CASSQPRESTDTQYF
TRBJ1-5,TRBV7-2,-,CASSRSENQPQHF
TRBJ1-2,TRBV6-1,-,CASSPQGLNGYTF
TRBJ2-1,TRBV6-5,-,CASSYSGSGSYNEQFF
TRBJ1-6,TRBV9,-,CASSVVGNSPLHF
TRBJ2-2,TRBV19,medium-sized,CASSWSGELFF
TRBJ1-1,TRBV6-5,-,CASSYSAYTEAFF
TRBJ1-3,TRBV5-6,medium-sized,CASSPRPSGNTIYF